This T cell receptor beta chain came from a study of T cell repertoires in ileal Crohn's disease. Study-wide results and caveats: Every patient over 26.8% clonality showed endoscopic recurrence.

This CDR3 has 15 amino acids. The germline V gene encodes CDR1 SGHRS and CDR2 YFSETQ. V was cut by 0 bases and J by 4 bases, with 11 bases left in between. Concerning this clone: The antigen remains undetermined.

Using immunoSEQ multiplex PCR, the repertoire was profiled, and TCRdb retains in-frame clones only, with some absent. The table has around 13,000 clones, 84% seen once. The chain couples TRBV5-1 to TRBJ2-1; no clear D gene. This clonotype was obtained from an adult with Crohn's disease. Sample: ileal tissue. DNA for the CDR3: TGCGCCAGCAGCTTGGGGAGTAGTGGATACAATGAGCAGTTCTTC. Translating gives CASSLGSSGYNEQFF.